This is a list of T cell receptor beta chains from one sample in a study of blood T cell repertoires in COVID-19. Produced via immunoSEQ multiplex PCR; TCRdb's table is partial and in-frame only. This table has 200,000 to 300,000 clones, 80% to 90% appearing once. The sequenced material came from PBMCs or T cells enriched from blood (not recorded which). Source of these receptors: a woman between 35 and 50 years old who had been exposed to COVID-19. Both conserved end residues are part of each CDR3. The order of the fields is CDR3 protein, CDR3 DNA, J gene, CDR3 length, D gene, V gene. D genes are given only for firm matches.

CDR3aa: CASSQEQLGYGYTF
CDR3nt: TGCGCCAGCAGCCAAGAACAGTTGGGCTATGGCTACACCTTC
j_gene: TRBJ1-2
len: 14
d_gene: .
v_gene: TRBV4-1

CDR3aa: CAISEGGTGATYEQYF
CDR3nt: TGTGCCATCAGTGAAGGGGGGACAGGGGCGACCTACGAGCAGTACTTC
j_gene: TRBJ2-7
len: 16
d_gene: TRBD1
v_gene: TRBV10-3

CDR3aa: CASGLGTDYGYTF
CDR3nt: TGTGCTAGTGGTTTGGGGACAGACTATGGCTACACCTTC
j_gene: TRBJ1-2
len: 13
d_gene: .
v_gene: TRBV12-5

CDR3aa: CASRFWGEDQPQHF
CDR3nt: TGTGCCAGCAGATTCTGGGGGGAGGATCAGCCCCAGCATTTT
j_gene: TRBJ1-5
len: 14
d_gene: .
v_gene: TRBV27

CDR3aa: CASSKMTGDEYGYTF
CDR3nt: TGTGCCAGCAGCAAGATGACAGGGGATGAGTATGGCTACACCTTC
j_gene: TRBJ1-2
len: 15
d_gene: .
v_gene: TRBV21-1

CDR3aa: CASSVGTGALTDTQYF
CDR3nt: TGCGCCAGCAGCGTGGGAACAGGGGCCCTCACAGATACGCAGTATTTT
j_gene: TRBJ2-3
len: 16
d_gene: TRBD1
v_gene: TRBV5-1

CDR3aa: CASSQDSPWRENNEQFF
CDR3nt: TGCGCCAGCAGCCAGGATTCCCCTTGGCGGGAGAACAATGAGCAGTTCTTC
j_gene: TRBJ2-1
len: 17
d_gene: TRBD2
v_gene: TRBV4-3

CDR3aa: CASSYGEGGEQFF
CDR3nt: TGTGCCAGCAGTTACGGGGAGGGGGGTGAGCAGTTCTTC
j_gene: TRBJ2-1
len: 13
d_gene: .
v_gene: TRBV6-5

CDR3aa: CASSPEIDGYTF
CDR3nt: TGTGCCAGCAGTCCCGAGATAGATGGCTACACCTTC
j_gene: TRBJ1-2
len: 12
d_gene: .
v_gene: TRBV28

CDR3aa: CASRRGVQETQYF
CDR3nt: TGTGCCAGCCGGCGGGGCGTACAAGAGACCCAGTACTTC
j_gene: TRBJ2-5
len: 13
d_gene: .
v_gene: TRBV6-5

CDR3aa: CATSPLAGARYNEQFF
CDR3nt: TGTGCCACCTCGCCGCTAGCGGGGGCCCGATACAATGAGCAGTTCTTC
j_gene: TRBJ2-1
len: 16
d_gene: TRBD2
v_gene: TRBV6-4

CDR3aa: CASSIAGAIWEQYF
CDR3nt: TGTGCCAGCAGTATAGCGGGGGCGATTTGGGAGCAGTACTTC
j_gene: TRBJ2-7
len: 14
d_gene: TRBD2
v_gene: TRBV7-9

CDR3aa: CASSPGQGTNEKLFF
CDR3nt: TGTGCCAGCAGCCCAGGACAGGGGACTAATGAAAAACTGTTTTTT
j_gene: TRBJ1-4
len: 15
d_gene: TRBD1
v_gene: TRBV5-8

CDR3aa: CASSEGVGQADTQYF
CDR3nt: TGTGCCAGCAGTGAAGGGGTGGGACAAGCAGATACGCAGTATTTT
j_gene: TRBJ2-3
len: 15
d_gene: .
v_gene: TRBV6-1

CDR3aa: CASSPTWGVGSPLHF
CDR3nt: TGTGCCAGCAGCCCCACGTGGGGGGTAGGGTCACCCCTCCACTTT
j_gene: TRBJ1-6
len: 15
d_gene: .
v_gene: TRBV7-2